This section outlines one TCR beta chain sequence together with its context. Its antigen is not identified. TCRdb processed the reads anew with MiXCR; each CDR3 protein has one entry. The sample includes about 310,000 distinct CDR3 sequences, about 25% seen only once; the top ten take 13%. This entry comes from a study of T cell repertoires in cytomegalovirus infection. Study-level information: Based on public TCR beta signatures, there were indications of CMV infection and of a matching HLA type.

Trimming took 8 bases from V and 6 from J, leaving 16 bases between them. This CDR3 contains 13 residues. Germline V gene lookup returns CDR1 MNHEY and CDR2 SVGEGT. Notes on the study in general: Using cumulative public TCR beta family frequency, the authors identified those who carried CMV together with the relevant HLA.

V gene TRBV6-2 or TRBV6-3 combines with J gene TRBJ1-1; D gene ambiguous. The receptor's source is a human donor in good health (CMV status not recorded). Some clones in this sample may be carry-over from other donors' samples. This material consisted of cultured PBMCs, taken from culture after CMV antigen stimulation. CDR3 loop: CASGSMIGPEAFF. CDR3 in DNA: TGTGCCAGCGGGAGCATGATAGGCCCTGAAGCTTTCTTT.